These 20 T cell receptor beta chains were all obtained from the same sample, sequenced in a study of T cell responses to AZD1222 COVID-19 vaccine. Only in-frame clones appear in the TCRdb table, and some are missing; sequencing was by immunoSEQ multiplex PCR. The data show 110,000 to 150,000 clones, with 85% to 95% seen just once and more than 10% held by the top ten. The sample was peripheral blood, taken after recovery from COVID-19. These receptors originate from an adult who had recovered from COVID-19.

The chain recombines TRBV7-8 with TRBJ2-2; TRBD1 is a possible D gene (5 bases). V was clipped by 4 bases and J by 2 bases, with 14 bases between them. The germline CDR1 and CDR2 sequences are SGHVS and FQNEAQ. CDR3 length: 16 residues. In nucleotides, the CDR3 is TGTGCCAGCAGCTCAGGGATTTCTCCTAACACCGGGGAGCTGTTTTTT. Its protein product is CASSSGISPNTGELFF.

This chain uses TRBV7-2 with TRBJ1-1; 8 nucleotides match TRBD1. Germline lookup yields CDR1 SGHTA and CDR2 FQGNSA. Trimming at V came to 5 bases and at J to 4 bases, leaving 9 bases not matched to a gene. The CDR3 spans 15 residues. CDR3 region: CASSPPGQAGTEAFF. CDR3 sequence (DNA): TGTGCCAGCAGCCCGCCGGGACAGGCGGGCACTGAAGCTTTCTTT.

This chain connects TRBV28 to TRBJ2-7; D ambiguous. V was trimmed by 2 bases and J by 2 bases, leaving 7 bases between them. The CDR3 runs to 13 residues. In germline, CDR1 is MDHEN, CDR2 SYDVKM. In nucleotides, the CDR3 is TGTGCCAGCAGTTTACTTCGGGCCTACGAGCAGTACTTC. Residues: CASSLLRAYEQYF.

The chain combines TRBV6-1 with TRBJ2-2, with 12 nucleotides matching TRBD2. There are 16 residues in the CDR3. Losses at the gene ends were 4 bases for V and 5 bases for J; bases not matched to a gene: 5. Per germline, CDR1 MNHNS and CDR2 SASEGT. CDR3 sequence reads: CASSGLAGVGTGELFF. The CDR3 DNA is TGTGCCAGCAGTGGACTAGCGGGAGTAGGAACCGGGGAGCTGTTTTTT.

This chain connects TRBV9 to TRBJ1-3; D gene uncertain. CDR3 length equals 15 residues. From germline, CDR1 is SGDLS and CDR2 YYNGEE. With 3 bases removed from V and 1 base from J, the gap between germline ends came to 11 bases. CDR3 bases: TGTGCCAGCAGCGCCTCCGGCCAGTCTGGAAACACCATATATTTT. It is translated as CASSASGQSGNTIYF.

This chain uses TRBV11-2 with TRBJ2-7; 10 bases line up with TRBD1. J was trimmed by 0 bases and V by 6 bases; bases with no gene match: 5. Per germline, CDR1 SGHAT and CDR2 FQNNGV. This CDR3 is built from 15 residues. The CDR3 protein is CASRQGQGSSYEQYF. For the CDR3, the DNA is TGTGCCAGCAGGCAGGGACAGGGGAGCTCCTACGAGCAGTACTTC.

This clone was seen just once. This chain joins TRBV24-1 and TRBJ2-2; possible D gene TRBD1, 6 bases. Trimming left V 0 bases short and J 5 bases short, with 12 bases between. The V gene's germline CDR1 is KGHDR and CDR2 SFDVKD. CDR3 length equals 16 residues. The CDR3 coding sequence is TGTGCCACCAGTGATTTGTCAGGGGCGACGACCGGGGAGCTGTTTTTT. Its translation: CATSDLSGATTGELFF.

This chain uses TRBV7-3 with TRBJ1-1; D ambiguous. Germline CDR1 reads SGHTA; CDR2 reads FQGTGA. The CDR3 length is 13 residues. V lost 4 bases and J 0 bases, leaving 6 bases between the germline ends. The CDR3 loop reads CASSSGMNTEAFF. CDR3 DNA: TGTGCCAGCAGCTCGGGCATGAACACTGAAGCTTTCTTT.

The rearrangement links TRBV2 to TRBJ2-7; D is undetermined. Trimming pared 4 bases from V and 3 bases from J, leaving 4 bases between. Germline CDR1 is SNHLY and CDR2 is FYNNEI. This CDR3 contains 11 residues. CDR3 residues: CASSAYYEQYF. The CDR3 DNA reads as TGTGCCAGCAGTGCTTACTACGAGCAGTACTTC.

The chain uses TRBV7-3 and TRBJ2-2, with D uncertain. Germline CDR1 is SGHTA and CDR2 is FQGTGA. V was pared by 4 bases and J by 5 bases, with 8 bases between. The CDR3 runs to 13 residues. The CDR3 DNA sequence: TGTGCCAGCAGCTCCGGAAGGACCGGGGAGCTGTTTTTT. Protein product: CASSSGRTGELFF. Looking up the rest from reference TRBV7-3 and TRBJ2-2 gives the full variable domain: GAGVSQTPSNKVTEKGKYVELRCDPISGHTALYWYRQSLGQGPEFLIYFQGTGAADDSGLPNDRFFAVRPEGSVSTLKIQRTERGDSAVYLCASSSGRTGELFFGEGSRLTVL.

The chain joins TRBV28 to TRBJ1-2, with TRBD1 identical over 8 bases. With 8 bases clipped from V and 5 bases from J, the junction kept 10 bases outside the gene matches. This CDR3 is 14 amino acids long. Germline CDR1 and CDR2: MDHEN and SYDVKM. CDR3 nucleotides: TGTGCCAGCTGCCAAGGGGGACAGGCTTATGGCTACACCTTC. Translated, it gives CASCQGGQAYGYTF.

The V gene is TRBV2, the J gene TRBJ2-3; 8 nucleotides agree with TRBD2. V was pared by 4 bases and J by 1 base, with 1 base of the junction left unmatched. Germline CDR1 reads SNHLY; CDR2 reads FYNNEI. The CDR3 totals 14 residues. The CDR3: CASSALAGTDTQYF. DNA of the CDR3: TGTGCCAGCAGTGCACTAGCGGGCACAGATACGCAGTATTTT. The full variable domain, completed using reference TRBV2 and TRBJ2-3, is EPEVTQTPSHQVTQMGQEVILRCVPISNHLYFYWYRQILGQKVEFLVSFYNNEISEKSEIFDDQFSVERPDGSNFTLKIRSTKLEDSAMYFCASSALAGTDTQYFGPGTRLTVL.

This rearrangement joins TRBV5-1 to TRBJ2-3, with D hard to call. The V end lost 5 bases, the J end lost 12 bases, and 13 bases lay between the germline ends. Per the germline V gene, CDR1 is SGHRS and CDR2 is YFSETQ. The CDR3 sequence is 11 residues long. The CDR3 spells CASRAHNLQYF. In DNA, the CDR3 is TGCGCCAGCAGGGCCCACAATTTACAGTATTTT.

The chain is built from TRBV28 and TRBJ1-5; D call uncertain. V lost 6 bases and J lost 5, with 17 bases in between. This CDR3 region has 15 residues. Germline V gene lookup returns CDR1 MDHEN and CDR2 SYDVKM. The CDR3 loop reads CASRTPSYYDQPQHF. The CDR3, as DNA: TGTGCCAGCAGGACCCCCAGCTATTACGATCAGCCCCAGCATTTT.

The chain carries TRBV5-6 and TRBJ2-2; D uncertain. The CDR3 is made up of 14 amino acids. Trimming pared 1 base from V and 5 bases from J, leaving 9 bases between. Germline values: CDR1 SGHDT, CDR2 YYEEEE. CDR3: CASSLIGRTGELFF. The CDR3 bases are TGTGCCAGCAGCTTGATAGGGCGAACCGGGGAGCTGTTTTTT.

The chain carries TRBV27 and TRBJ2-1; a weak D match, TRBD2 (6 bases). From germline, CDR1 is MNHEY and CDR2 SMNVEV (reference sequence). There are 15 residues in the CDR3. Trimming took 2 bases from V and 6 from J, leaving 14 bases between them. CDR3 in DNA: TGTGCCAGCAGTTTAATGGGCGGGAACATCAATGAGCAGTTCTTC. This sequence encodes CASSLMGGNINEQFF.

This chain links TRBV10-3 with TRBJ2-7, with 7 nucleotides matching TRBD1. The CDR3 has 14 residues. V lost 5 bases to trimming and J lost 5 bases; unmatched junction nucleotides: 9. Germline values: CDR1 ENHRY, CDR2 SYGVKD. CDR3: CAISFTGVRDEQYF. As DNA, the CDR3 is TGTGCCATCAGTTTTACAGGGGTGCGCGACGAGCAGTACTTC.

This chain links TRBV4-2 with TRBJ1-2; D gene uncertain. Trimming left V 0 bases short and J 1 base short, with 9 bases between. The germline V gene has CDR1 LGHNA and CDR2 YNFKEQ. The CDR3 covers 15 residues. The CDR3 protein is CASSQDRYDNYGYTF. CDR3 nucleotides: TGTGCCAGCAGCCAAGATAGATACGATAACTATGGCTACACCTTC.

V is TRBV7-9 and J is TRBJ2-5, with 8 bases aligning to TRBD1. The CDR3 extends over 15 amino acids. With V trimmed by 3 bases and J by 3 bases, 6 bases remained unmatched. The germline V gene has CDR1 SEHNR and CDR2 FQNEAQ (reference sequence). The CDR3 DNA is TGTGCCAGCAGCTTCTTAGGGACAGGTGAAGAGACCCAGTACTTC. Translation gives CASSFLGTGEETQYF.

Here the CDR3 reads CAIPDSQTYEQYF. CDR3 nucleotide sequence: TGTGCCATCCCGGACAGCCAGACCTACGAGCAGTACTTC. This chain uses TRBV27 with TRBJ2-7; D may be TRBD1 (6 bases). The CDR3 extends over 13 amino acids. V lost 10 bases and J 2 bases, leaving 15 bases between the germline ends. Per germline, CDR1 MNHEY and CDR2 SMNVEV (reference sequence).